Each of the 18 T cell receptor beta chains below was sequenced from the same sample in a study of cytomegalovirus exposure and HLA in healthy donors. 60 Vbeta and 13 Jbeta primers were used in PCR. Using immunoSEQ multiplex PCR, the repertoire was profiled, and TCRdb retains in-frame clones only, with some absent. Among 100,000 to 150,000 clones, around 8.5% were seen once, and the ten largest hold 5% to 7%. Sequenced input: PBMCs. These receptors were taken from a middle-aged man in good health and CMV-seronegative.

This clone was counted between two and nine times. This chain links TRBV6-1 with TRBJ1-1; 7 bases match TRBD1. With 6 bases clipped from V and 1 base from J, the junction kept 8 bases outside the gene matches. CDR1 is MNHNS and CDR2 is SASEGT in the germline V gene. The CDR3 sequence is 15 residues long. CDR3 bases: TGTGCCAGCAGATGGGGTCAGGGGGAGAACACTGAAGCTTTCTTT. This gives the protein CASRWGQGENTEAFF.

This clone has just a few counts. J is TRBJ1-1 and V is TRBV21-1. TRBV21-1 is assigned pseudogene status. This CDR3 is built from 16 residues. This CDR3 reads CASSPGWGGMNTEAFF. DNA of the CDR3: TGTGCCAGCAGCCCAGGGTGGGGGGGTATGAACACTGAAGCTTTCTTT.

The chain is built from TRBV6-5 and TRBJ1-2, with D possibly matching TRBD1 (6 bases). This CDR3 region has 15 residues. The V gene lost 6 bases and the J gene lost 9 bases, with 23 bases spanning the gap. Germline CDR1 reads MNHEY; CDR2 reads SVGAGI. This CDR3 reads CASSKTGVSSLSYTF. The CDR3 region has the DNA TGTGCCAGCAGCAAGACAGGCGTCTCTTCTCTAAGCTACACCTTC.

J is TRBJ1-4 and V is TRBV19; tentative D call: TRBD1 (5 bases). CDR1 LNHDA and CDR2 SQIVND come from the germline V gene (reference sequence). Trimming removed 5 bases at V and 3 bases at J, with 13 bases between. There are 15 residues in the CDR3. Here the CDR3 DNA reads TGTGCCAGTAGTGGCCAGGGAAGCGCTAATGAAAAACTGTTTTTT. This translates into CASSGQGSANEKLFF.

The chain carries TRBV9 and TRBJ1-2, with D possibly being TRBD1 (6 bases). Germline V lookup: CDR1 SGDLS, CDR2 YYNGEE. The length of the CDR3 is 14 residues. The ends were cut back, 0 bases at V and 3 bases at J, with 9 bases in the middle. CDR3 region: CASSVGGGDYGYTF. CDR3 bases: TGTGCCAGCAGCGTAGGGGGGGGCGACTATGGCTACACCTTC.

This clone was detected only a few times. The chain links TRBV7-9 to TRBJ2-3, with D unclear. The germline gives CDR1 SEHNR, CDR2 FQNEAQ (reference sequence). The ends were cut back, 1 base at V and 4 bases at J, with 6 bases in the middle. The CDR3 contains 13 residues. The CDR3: CASSLVEADTQYF. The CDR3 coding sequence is TGTGCCAGCAGCTTAGTAGAGGCAGATACGCAGTATTTT.

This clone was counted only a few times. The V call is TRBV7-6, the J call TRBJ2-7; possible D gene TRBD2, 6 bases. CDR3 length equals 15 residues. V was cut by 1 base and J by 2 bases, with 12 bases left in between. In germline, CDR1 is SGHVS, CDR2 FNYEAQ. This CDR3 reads CASSLGAGPTYEQYF. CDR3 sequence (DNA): TGTGCCAGCAGCTTAGGTGCGGGACCCACCTACGAGCAGTACTTC.

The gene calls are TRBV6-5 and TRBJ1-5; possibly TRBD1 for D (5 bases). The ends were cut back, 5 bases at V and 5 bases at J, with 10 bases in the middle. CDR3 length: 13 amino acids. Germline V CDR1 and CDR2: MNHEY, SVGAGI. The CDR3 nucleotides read TGTGCCAGCAGTCAGGGCAGGGATCAGCCCCAGCATTTT. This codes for CASSQGRDQPQHF.

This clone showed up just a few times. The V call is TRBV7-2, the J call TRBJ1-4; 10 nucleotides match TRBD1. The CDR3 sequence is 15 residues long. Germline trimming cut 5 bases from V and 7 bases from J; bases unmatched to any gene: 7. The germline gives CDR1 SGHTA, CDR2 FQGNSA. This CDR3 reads CASSPDRGRREKLFF. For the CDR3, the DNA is TGTGCCAGCAGCCCAGACAGGGGGCGGCGTGAAAAACTGTTTTTT.

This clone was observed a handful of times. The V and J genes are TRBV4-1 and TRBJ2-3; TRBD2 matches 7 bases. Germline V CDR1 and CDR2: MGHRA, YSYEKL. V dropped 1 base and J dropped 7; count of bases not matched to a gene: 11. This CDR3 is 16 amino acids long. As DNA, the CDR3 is TGCGCCAGCAGCCAAGGACTAGCCAATCGGTTACATACGCAGTATTTT. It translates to CASSQGLANRLHTQYF.

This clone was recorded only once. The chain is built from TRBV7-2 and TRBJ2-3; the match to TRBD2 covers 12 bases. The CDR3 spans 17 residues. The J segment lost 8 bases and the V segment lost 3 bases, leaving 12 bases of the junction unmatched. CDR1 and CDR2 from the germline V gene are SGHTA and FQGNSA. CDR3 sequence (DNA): TGTGCCAGCAGCTTTGGGACTAGCGGGTCTAGGGGTGGTACGCAGTATTTT. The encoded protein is CASSFGTSGSRGGTQYF.

The DNA of the CDR3 is TGTGCCAGCGGGGAGTTTAATGAGCAGTTCTTC. It codes for CASGEFNEQFF. The chain couples TRBV7-9 to TRBJ2-1, with D possibly being TRBD2 (5 bases). This CDR3 region has 11 residues. The ends were cut back, 8 bases at V and 7 bases at J, with 9 bases in the middle. Germline lookup yields CDR1 SEHNR and CDR2 FQNEAQ (reference sequence). Full variable domain (rest looked up from reference TRBV7-9 and TRBJ2-1): DTGVSQNPRHKITKRGQNVTFRCDPISEHNRLYWYRQTLGQGPEFLTYFQNEAQLEKSRLLSDRFSAERPKGSFSTLEIQRTEQGDSAMYLCASGEFNEQFFGPGTRLTVL.

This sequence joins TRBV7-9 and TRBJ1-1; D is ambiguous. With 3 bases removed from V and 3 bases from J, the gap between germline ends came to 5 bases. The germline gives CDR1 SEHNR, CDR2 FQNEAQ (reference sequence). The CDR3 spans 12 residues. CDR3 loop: CASSFPDTEAFF. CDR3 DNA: TGTGCCAGCAGCTTCCCGGACACTGAAGCTTTCTTT.

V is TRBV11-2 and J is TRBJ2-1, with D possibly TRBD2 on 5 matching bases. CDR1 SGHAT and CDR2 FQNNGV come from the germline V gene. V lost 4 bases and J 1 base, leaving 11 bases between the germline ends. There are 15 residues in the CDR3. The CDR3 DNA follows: TGTGCCAGCAGCTCATTAGCGTTTTCCTACAATGAGCAGTTCTTC. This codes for CASSSLAFSYNEQFF.

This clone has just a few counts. The CDR3 here is CASSEREPPSQGRYQETQYF. In DNA, the CDR3 is TGTGCCAGCAGTGAGAGAGAGCCCCCAAGTCAAGGGAGGTACCAAGAGACCCAGTACTTC. The chain couples TRBV6-1 to TRBJ2-5, with a tentative D call TRBD2 (6 bases). CDR1 and CDR2 from the germline V gene are MNHNS and SASEGT. V was shortened by 3 bases and J by 0 bases, with 26 bases between the two germline ends. CDR3 length: 20 residues.

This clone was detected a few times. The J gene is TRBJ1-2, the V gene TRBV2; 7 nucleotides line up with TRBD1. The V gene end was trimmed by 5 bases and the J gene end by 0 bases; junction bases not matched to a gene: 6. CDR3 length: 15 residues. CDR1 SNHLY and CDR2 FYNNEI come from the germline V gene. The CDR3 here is CASSRDSVANYGYTF. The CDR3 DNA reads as TGTGCCAGCAGTAGGGACAGTGTAGCTAACTATGGCTACACCTTC.

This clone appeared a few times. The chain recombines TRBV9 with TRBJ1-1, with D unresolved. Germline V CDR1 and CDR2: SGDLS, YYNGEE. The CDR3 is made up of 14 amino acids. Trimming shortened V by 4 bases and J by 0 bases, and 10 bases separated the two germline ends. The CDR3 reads CASSPQVMNTEAFF. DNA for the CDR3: TGTGCCAGCAGCCCCCAGGTCATGAACACTGAAGCTTTCTTT.

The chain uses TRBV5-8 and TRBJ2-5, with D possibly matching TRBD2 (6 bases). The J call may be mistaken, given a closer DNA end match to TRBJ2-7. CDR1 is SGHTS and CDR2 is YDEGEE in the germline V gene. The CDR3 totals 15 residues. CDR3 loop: CASSLLEGWRGEQYF. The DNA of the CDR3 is TGTGCCAGCAGCCTTCTGGAGGGTTGGAGGGGCGAGCAGTACTTC.